These 15 T cell receptor beta chains came from one sample sequenced in a study of Ad26.COV2.S vaccination and SARS-CoV-2 variants. Treatment of the sample: some 20 received Ad26.COV2.S at low or high dose, single or two shots; 5 received placebo; per-sample allocation not given. Day 63 following the first vaccine or placebo injection was when the samples were taken. Clones were sequenced by immunoSEQ multiplex PCR, and TCRdb holds only the in-frame ones, with some missing. The sample lists about 350,000 clones, roughly 91% occurring once. The specimen was peripheral blood, collected in a trial of Ad26.COV2.S vaccine versus placebo. These receptors came from a person aged 18-65 years who received the Ad26.COV2.S COVID-19 vaccine or a placebo.

The gene calls are TRBV19 and TRBJ1-1, with D perhaps TRBD1 (5 bases). V was pared by 2 bases and J by 3 bases, with 10 bases between. The CDR3 runs to 14 residues. Germline lookup yields CDR1 LNHDA and CDR2 SQIVND (reference sequence). The CDR3 DNA reads as TGTGCCAGTAGTATACCAGGGTCGTACACTGAAGCTTTCTTT. Translated, it gives CASSIPGSYTEAFF.

The rearrangement joins TRBV15 to TRBJ2-5; 9 bases fit TRBD2. Germline CDR1 LNHNV, CDR2 YYDKDF (reference sequence). V was pared by 1 base and J by 3 bases, with 0 bases of the junction left unmatched. The CDR3 length is 14 residues. This CDR3 is CATSRGLAEETQYF. The CDR3 DNA reads TGTGCCACCAGCAGAGGACTAGCGGAAGAGACCCAGTACTTC. Drawing the rest from reference TRBV15 and TRBJ2-5, the complete variable domain is DAMVIQNPRYQVTQFGKPVTLSCSQTLNHNVMYWYQQKSSQAPKLLFHYYDKDFNNEADTPDNFQSRRPNTSFCFLDIRSPGLGDTAMYLCATSRGLAEETQYFGPGTRLLVL.

The rearrangement uses TRBV6-1 and TRBJ2-5; maybe TRBD2 (6 bases). Looked up from germline, CDR1 is MNHNS and CDR2 is SASEGT. Trimming took 2 bases from V and 2 from J, leaving 6 bases between them. The CDR3 is made up of 13 amino acids. The CDR3 region is CASSEREQETQYF. As DNA, the CDR3 is TGTGCCAGCAGTGAACGGGAGCAAGAGACCCAGTACTTC.

The gene calls are TRBV3-1 (or the pseudogene TRBV3-2) and TRBJ1-1; D gene unclear. The germline V and J ends were trimmed by 1 base and 0 bases, with 6 bases remaining between them. Germline V gene lookup returns CDR1 LGHDT and CDR2 YNNKEL (reference sequence). This CDR3 is 14 amino acids long. CDR3 nucleotide sequence: TGTGCCAGCAGCCAAGCTTCAATGAACACTGAAGCTTTCTTT. Residues: CASSQASMNTEAFF.

V usage is TRBV19 and J usage is TRBJ1-2, with D perhaps matching TRBD1 (5 bases). Trimming removed 2 bases at V and 0 bases at J, with 7 bases between. Germline assignment: CDR1 LNHDA and CDR2 SQIVND (reference sequence). The length of the CDR3 is 14 residues. CDR3 loop: CASSITGANYGYTF. The CDR3 nucleotides read TGTGCCAGTAGTATAACAGGAGCTAACTATGGCTACACCTTC.

The genes are TRBV20-1 and TRBJ2-7; D is perhaps TRBD1 (6 bases). This CDR3 region has 14 residues. Germline CDR1 DFQATT, CDR2 SNEGSKA (reference sequence). The V gene lost 6 bases and the J gene lost 2 bases, with 17 bases spanning the gap. In nucleotides, the CDR3 is TGCAGTGCAAGTTGGACAGAGAAGCCCTACGAGCAGTACTTC. Translation: CSASWTEKPYEQYF.

V is TRBV5-6 and J is TRBJ2-5; TRBD2 matches 8 bases. J lost 8 bases, V lost 3 bases, and 9 bases had no gene match. The CDR3 is made up of 14 amino acids. Germline loops: CDR1 SGHDT, CDR2 YYEEEE. CDR3 in amino acids: CASSSGLDSNTQYF. The CDR3 DNA reads TGTGCCAGCAGCTCGGGACTAGATAGTAACACCCAGTACTTC.

The chain combines TRBV10-3 with TRBJ2-7; TRBD2 agrees at 10 bases. This CDR3 has 17 residues. The ends lost 5 bases at V and 0 bases at J; junction bases unmatched: 10. Per the germline V gene, CDR1 is ENHRY and CDR2 is SYGVKD. The CDR3 coding sequence is TGTGCCATCAGTCTCGGCGGGGCTAGCGGGGGCTCCTACGAGCAGTACTTC. Translation: CAISLGGASGGSYEQYF.

This chain uses TRBV3-1 (or the pseudogene TRBV3-2) with TRBJ1-4; 9 bases are shared with TRBD1. With V trimmed by 1 base and J by 8 bases, 5 bases remained unmatched. This CDR3 is built from 15 residues. Germline CDR1 LGHDT, CDR2 YNNKEL (reference sequence). CDR3 region: CASSQAGTGREKLFF. CDR3 bases: TGTGCCAGCAGCCAAGCCGGGACAGGGAGGGAAAAACTGTTTTTT.

Here the CDR3 DNA reads TGCAGTGCTAGTGGGGGACAGCTTAATGAAAAACTGTTTTTT. As protein: CSASGGQLNEKLFF. The chain is built from TRBV20-1 and TRBJ1-4, with TRBD1 matching 7 bases. This CDR3 spans 14 amino acids. The V segment lost 3 bases and the J segment 4 bases; nucleotides outside the gene matches: 5. CDR1 DFQATT and CDR2 SNEGSKA come from the germline V gene (reference sequence).

The V call is TRBV19, the J call TRBJ2-1; no reliable D call. Trimming shortened V by 6 bases and J by 5 bases, and 8 bases separated the two germline ends. The CDR3 length is 12 residues. Germline V CDR1 and CDR2: LNHDA, SQIVND (reference sequence). Here the CDR3 reads CASSNAHNEQFF. The CDR3 nucleotides read TGTGCCAGTAGCAATGCCCACAATGAGCAGTTCTTC.

The chain couples TRBV7-8 to TRBJ2-2; D is unresolved. There are 15 residues in the CDR3. V was trimmed by 1 base and J by 0 bases, leaving 6 bases between them. The germline CDR1 and CDR2 sequences are SGHVS and FQNEAQ. The CDR3 bases are TGTGCCAGCAGCTTAGGGGCTTCGAACACCGGGGAGCTGTTTTTT. Its translation is CASSLGASNTGELFF.

The chain has TRBV4-1 and TRBJ2-7, with D possibly called TRBD1 or TRBD2 (5 bases each). CDR1 is MGHRA, CDR2 YSYEKL, per germline. The CDR3 covers 15 residues. V lost 0 bases, J lost 2 bases, and 11 bases lay in between. Here the CDR3 reads CASSQDRGSTYEQYF. The CDR3 nucleotides read TGCGCCAGCAGCCAAGACCGGGGCAGCACCTACGAGCAGTACTTC.

V usage is TRBV5-1 and J usage is TRBJ2-7; D is perhaps TRBD2 (5 bases). This CDR3 spans 15 amino acids. Trimming shortened V by 0 bases and J by 2 bases, and 12 bases separated the two germline ends. Germline V gives CDR1 SGHRS, CDR2 YFSETQ. The chain's CDR3 is CASSLEGGSAYEQYF. The DNA of the CDR3 is TGCGCCAGCAGCTTGGAGGGCGGGTCCGCCTACGAGCAGTACTTC.

This clone was detected once. The CDR3 nucleotides are TGTGCCAGCCGAAAGGGGGCCAGAGTCTACGAGCAGTACTTC. Encoded protein: CASRKGARVYEQYF. V is TRBV6-5 and J is TRBJ2-7, with 7 bases matching TRBD1. J was trimmed by 3 bases and V by 8 bases; bases with no gene match: 10. Germline V gene lookup returns CDR1 MNHEY and CDR2 SVGAGI. CDR3 length: 14 amino acids.